This T cell receptor beta chain appears in the sequencing data of a study of blood T cell repertoires in COVID-19 (dated by TCRdb to 2020 to 2021). A note on the overall study: Samples covering the acute and convalescent phases of COVID-19 were provided by collaborators in the United States, Italy and Spain. The material from the prospective study consisted of cDNA or gDNA derived from T cells, B-cell-depleted T cells, or PBMCs. Deeply sampled blood TCRbeta repertoires from subjects exposed to, actively infected with, or recovered from COVID-19 were included in the dataset. The repertoires were made available in a free public database intended to serve as a resource for research on the immune response to SARS-CoV-2. Samples were obtained from the ongoing ImmuneRACE study (first 160 participants) and from over 1,000 subjects provided by 6 global collaborators. The sample metadata nearly always contained a de-identified subject ID, COVID-19 status, age in years and sex. Where available, HLA class I and class II types were taken from metadata supplied by the sample provider and were not determined by assay-based typing. General findings and caveats noted by the study authors: The amount of clinical and demographic metadata varied by source and participant and was provided uncurated.

Collaborating institutions collected whole blood in K2EDTA tubes following their own protocols. For TCRbeta analysis, collaborator samples were shipped as frozen whole blood, as isolated PBMCs, or as DNA extracted from either sample type. On this clone itself: Its specific antigen is unknown. Qualities for individual bases were not recorded, and no much larger clone is one base off.

The junction shows trimming of 1 base on V and 6 bases on J, plus 9 bases between the germline ends. The germline V gene (reference sequence) sets CDR1 to SEHNR and CDR2 to FQNEAQ. The CDR3 goes from the cysteine to the phenylalanine over 14 residues. Only CDR3 DNA remains: 42 bases, in frame from the first base. TCRbeta CDR3 regions were amplified from genomic DNA by means of the immunoSEQ Assay, a bias-controlled multiplex PCR. In the paper's pipeline: The number of nucleated cells in each sample was estimated by amplification of reference gene primers within the assay. To quantify the absolute abundance of each unique TCRbeta CDR3 rearrangement, sequence reads were collapsed and filtered. Productive Simpson clonality was computed per sample as the square root of Simpson's diversity index over productive rearrangements. TCRdb limited this immuneACCESS table to in-frame rearrangements with V and J called. A share of clones is missing; checked studies link under half to unresolved V genes, and the rest is unexplained. V, J and clone size reflect that table, while D and trimming were determined from the DNA. The sample profile shows 200,000 to 250,000 clones; under 85% of them were found once. The ten largest clones represent 4% to 4.5% of the sample.

The chain is made from TRBV7-9 and TRBJ1-4; the best D guess is TRBD1, with 6 bases matching. This TCR was sampled from a woman in her thirties or forties with active or convalescent COVID-19. Sequenced input: peripheral blood. The CDR3 in this case is CASSLGAGDEKLFF. In nucleotide form, the sequence is TGTGCCAGCAGCTTAGGTGCAGGGGATGAAAAACTGTTTTTT.